The rows below give T cell receptor beta chains drawn from one sample of a study of T-cell memory formation after mild COVID-19. TCRdb processed the 5' RACE reads anew with MiXCR; each CDR3 protein has one entry. The table includes roughly 560,000 distinct CDR3 sequences, roughly 20% detected once. The specimen was PBMCs or a T cell subset sorted from them (not recorded which). The receptor source for this set is an adult woman who had mild COVID-19 (a few samples of this study predate the infection). Cell type and time point are not known. CDR3s leave out the opening cysteine and the closing phenylalanine or tryptophan. The order of the fields is V gene, J gene, CDR3 protein.

V gene: TRBV4-1
J gene: TRBJ2-7
CDR3 protein: ASSQDFPAGVSYEQY

V gene: TRBV30
J gene: TRBJ1-1
CDR3 protein: AWSVLQGSTEAF

V gene: TRBV5-6
J gene: TRBJ2-3
CDR3 protein: ASSRRLTSPDTQY

V gene: TRBV10-3
J gene: TRBJ1-3
CDR3 protein: ASGGRSSGNTIY

V gene: TRBV7-3
J gene: TRBJ1-5
CDR3 protein: ASSPGGLKNQPQH

V gene: TRBV6-5
J gene: TRBJ1-2
CDR3 protein: ASSRDSKNYGYT

V gene: TRBV5-1
J gene: TRBJ2-3
CDR3 protein: ASSPLSTDTQY

V gene: TRBV14
J gene: TRBJ1-1
CDR3 protein: ASSQTHRGYTEAF

V gene: TRBV11-2
J gene: TRBJ1-1
CDR3 protein: ASSWDRGNTEAF

V gene: TRBV19
J gene: TRBJ2-1
CDR3 protein: ASMPSAGGSYNEQF

V gene: TRBV10-3
J gene: TRBJ2-1
CDR3 protein: AISEQGYEQF

V gene: TRBV20-1
J gene: TRBJ1-2
CDR3 protein: SASRDRIINYGYT

V gene: TRBV5-1
J gene: TRBJ2-2
CDR3 protein: ASSSGQPAGELF

V gene: TRBV5-4
J gene: TRBJ2-3
CDR3 protein: ASSPPGASGDTQY

V gene: TRBV12-3/TRBV12-4
J gene: TRBJ2-3
CDR3 protein: ASSLGQPGDTQY

V gene: TRBV7-2
J gene: TRBJ1-2
CDR3 protein: ASSLFRTGGDGYT

V gene: TRBV24-1
J gene: TRBJ2-1
CDR3 protein: ATSDRTSGVRNEQF

V gene: TRBV14
J gene: TRBJ2-3
CDR3 protein: ASSQERPQDTQY

V gene: TRBV7-7
J gene: TRBJ1-3
CDR3 protein: ASSLDPGTGPGNTIY

V gene: TRBV10-3
J gene: TRBJ2-7
CDR3 protein: AISESGRGGYEQY

V gene: TRBV5-5
J gene: TRBJ1-4
CDR3 protein: ASSSTGQHEKLF

V gene: TRBV12-3/TRBV12-4
J gene: TRBJ2-5
CDR3 protein: ASSPQILETQY

V gene: TRBV5-1
J gene: TRBJ2-3
CDR3 protein: ASSSEASGGTTDTQY

V gene: TRBV7-8
J gene: TRBJ2-3
CDR3 protein: ASSLSTSGRAEGTQY

V gene: TRBV20-1
J gene: TRBJ2-1
CDR3 protein: SARIPEYPYNEQF

V gene: TRBV7-2
J gene: TRBJ2-7
CDR3 protein: ASSLGTLSSYEQY

V gene: TRBV7-9
J gene: TRBJ2-1
CDR3 protein: ASAGTSYNEQF

V gene: TRBV20-1
J gene: TRBJ1-2
CDR3 protein: SARRSDQGHGYT

V gene: TRBV3-1
J gene: TRBJ2-3
CDR3 protein: ASSQDHSGRRDTQY

V gene: TRBV5-1
J gene: TRBJ2-3
CDR3 protein: ASSSYSGGAVTDTQY

V gene: TRBV7-9
J gene: TRBJ1-1
CDR3 protein: ASSSRWGAGNTEAF

V gene: TRBV15
J gene: TRBJ2-5
CDR3 protein: ATSRDIGRGNQETQY

V gene: TRBV6-5
J gene: TRBJ2-2
CDR3 protein: ASSTQTNRVTGELF

V gene: TRBV6-2/TRBV6-3
J gene: TRBJ1-1
CDR3 protein: ASSYSHTEAF

V gene: TRBV24-1
J gene: TRBJ2-2
CDR3 protein: ATSDSGQGPGELF

V gene: TRBV11-2
J gene: TRBJ1-1
CDR3 protein: ASSSFAGWDTEAF

V gene: TRBV3-1
J gene: TRBJ2-7
CDR3 protein: ASAEGSSYEQY

V gene: TRBV10-3
J gene: TRBJ2-5
CDR3 protein: AISSGRGQETQY

V gene: TRBV30
J gene: TRBJ1-2
CDR3 protein: AWSVHGGTNYGYT

V gene: TRBV4-2
J gene: TRBJ1-5
CDR3 protein: ASSQMRQGSNQPQH

V gene: TRBV3-1
J gene: TRBJ2-5
CDR3 protein: ASSQDVGARPLQETQY

V gene: TRBV6-2/TRBV6-3
J gene: TRBJ2-1
CDR3 protein: ASSYPTSVLAGGQDEQF

V gene: TRBV9
J gene: TRBJ2-1
CDR3 protein: ASSVSQGSNEQF

V gene: TRBV5-5
J gene: TRBJ1-1
CDR3 protein: ASSLGGRRGVNTEAF

V gene: TRBV12-3/TRBV12-4
J gene: TRBJ1-5
CDR3 protein: ASSLALAEVSNQPQH

V gene: TRBV24-1
J gene: TRBJ1-3
CDR3 protein: ATSDGQSSGNTIY

V gene: TRBV5-1
J gene: TRBJ1-1
CDR3 protein: ASRPDRRTEAF

V gene: TRBV23-1
J gene: TRBJ2-2
CDR3 protein: ASSQSEGQI

V gene: TRBV3-1
J gene: TRBJ2-1
CDR3 protein: ASSQDSASGSNEQF

V gene: TRBV7-2
J gene: TRBJ1-1
CDR3 protein: ASSLTPGGTEAF

V gene: TRBV12-3/TRBV12-4
J gene: TRBJ1-5
CDR3 protein: ASSLLINQPQH

V gene: TRBV12-3/TRBV12-4
J gene: TRBJ2-7
CDR3 protein: ASSTDRYEQY

V gene: TRBV24-1
J gene: TRBJ1-5
CDR3 protein: ATSETGQINQPQH

V gene: TRBV6-2/TRBV6-3
J gene: TRBJ2-2
CDR3 protein: ASSYRSGELF

V gene: TRBV28
J gene: TRBJ1-6
CDR3 protein: ASSSYGGRLGSYNSPLH